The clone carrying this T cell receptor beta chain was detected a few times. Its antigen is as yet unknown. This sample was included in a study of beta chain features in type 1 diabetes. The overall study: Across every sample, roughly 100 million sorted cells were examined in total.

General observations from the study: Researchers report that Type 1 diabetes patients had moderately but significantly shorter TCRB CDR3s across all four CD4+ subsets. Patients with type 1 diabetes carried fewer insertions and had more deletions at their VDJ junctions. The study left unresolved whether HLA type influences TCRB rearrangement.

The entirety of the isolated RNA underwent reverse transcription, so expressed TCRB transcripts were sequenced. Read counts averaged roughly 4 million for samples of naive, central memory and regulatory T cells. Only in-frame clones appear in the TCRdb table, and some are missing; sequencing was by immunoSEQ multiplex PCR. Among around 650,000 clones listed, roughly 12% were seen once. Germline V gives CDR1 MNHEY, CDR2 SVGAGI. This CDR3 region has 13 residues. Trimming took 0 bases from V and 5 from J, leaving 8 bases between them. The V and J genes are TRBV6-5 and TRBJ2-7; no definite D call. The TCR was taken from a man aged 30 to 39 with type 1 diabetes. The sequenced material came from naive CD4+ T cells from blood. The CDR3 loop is CASSYSSGDEQYF. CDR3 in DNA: TGTGCCAGCAGTTACTCGTCTGGGGACGAGCAGTACTTC.